These 20 T cell receptor beta chains were all obtained from the same sample, sequenced in a study of blood T cell repertoires in COVID-19. This table comes from immunoSEQ multiplex PCR, and its TCRdb copy is limited to in-frame clones, with some not included. The sample records over 20,000 clones, more than 70% being singletons. Sequenced sample: peripheral blood. These receptors all stem from a human donor with active COVID-19. The donor label of this sample is uncertain.

This chain connects TRBV29-1 to TRBJ2-2; 8 nucleotides agree with TRBD2. This CDR3 contains 19 residues. The ends lost 6 bases at V and 4 bases at J; junction bases unmatched: 22. CDR1 is SQVTM, CDR2 ANQGSEA, per germline. CDR3 coding DNA: TGCAGCGTCGACTTGAGCGGGAGCCCAGTACACTCGGGCACCGGGGAGCTGTTTTTT. Translating gives CSVDLSGSPVHSGTGELFF.

The chain couples TRBV11-3 to TRBJ2-7; 7 positions agree with TRBD2. V was clipped by 4 bases and J by 6 bases; unmatched bases: 0. Looked up from germline, CDR1 is SGHNT and CDR2 is YENEEA. CDR3 length equals 11 residues. The DNA of the CDR3 is TGTGCCAGCAGCTGGGGGGGCGAGCAGTACTTC. Protein product: CASSWGGEQYF.

V gene TRBV19 combines with J gene TRBJ2-4, with 8 positions matching TRBD1. The CDR3 is 15 amino acids. J was trimmed by 2 bases and V by 6 bases; bases with no gene match: 6. In germline, CDR1 is LNHDA, CDR2 SQIVND (reference sequence). CDR3 coding DNA: TGTGCCAGTAGGGACTACAGGGGGACCAAAAACATTCAGTACTTC. It encodes CASRDYRGTKNIQYF.

J is TRBJ2-1 and V is TRBV2; TRBD1 matches at 7 bases. Per germline, CDR1 SNHLY and CDR2 FYNNEI. With V trimmed by 7 bases and J by 3 bases, 3 bases remained unmatched. The CDR3 covers 13 residues. The CDR3: CASTQGRYNEQFF. CDR3 in DNA: TGTGCCAGCACACAGGGGCGCTACAATGAGCAGTTCTTC.

This clone has only a few counts. The chain links TRBV19 to TRBJ1-5, with 7 bases lining up with TRBD1. In germline, CDR1 is LNHDA, CDR2 SQIVND (reference sequence). Unmatched junction bases numbered 8, after V lost 4 bases and J lost 5 bases. The CDR3 spans 15 residues. This chain's CDR3 is CASSKQGQVDQPQHF. The DNA of the CDR3 is TGTGCCAGTAGTAAACAGGGGCAGGTCGATCAGCCCCAGCATTTT.

The chain joins TRBV7-2 to TRBJ2-2; 14 nucleotides match TRBD2. The CDR3 covers 18 residues. Germline V CDR1 and CDR2: SGHTA, FQGNSA. J gave up 0 bases and V 5 bases, and 5 bases lay outside the gene matches. CDR3 residues: CASSPRLAGGPNTGELFF. CDR3 in DNA: TGTGCCAGCAGCCCCCGACTAGCGGGAGGGCCGAACACCGGGGAGCTGTTTTTT. The full variable domain, completed using reference TRBV7-2 and TRBJ2-2, is GAGVSQSPSNKVTEKGKDVELRCDPISGHTALYWYRQSLGQGLEFLIYFQGNSAPDKSGLPSDRFSAERTGGSVSTLTIQRTQQEDSAVYLCASSPRLAGGPNTGELFFGEGSRLTVL.

The chain recombines TRBV6-4 with TRBJ2-1, with 12 positions matching TRBD2. The CDR3 totals 14 residues. The trim removed 3 bases at V and 9 bases at J, leaving 3 bases unmatched. Germline V gene data show CDR1 as MRHNA and CDR2 as SNTAGT. The DNA for the CDR3 is TGTGCCAGCAGTGAGGCTAGCGGGAGGGGTGAGCAGTTCTTC. This encodes CASSEASGRGEQFF.

The chain carries TRBV24-1 and TRBJ2-7; 12 bases line up with TRBD2. This CDR3 region has 17 residues. The ends lost 10 bases at V and 3 bases at J; junction bases unmatched: 15. Germline CDR1 and CDR2: KGHDR and SFDVKD. The CDR3 coding sequence is TGTGCCACGAAGGGAGGACTAGCGGGGCCCTGGTGCTACGAGCAGTACTTC. This encodes CATKGGLAGPWCYEQYF.

This chain uses TRBV28 with TRBJ2-7; TRBD2 might be the D (5 bases). This CDR3 has 14 residues. The germline V gene encodes CDR1 MDHEN and CDR2 SYDVKM. Between the trimmed V and J ends, which lost 4 bases and 1 base, there was a span of 11 bases. CDR3 DNA: TGTGCCAGCAGTTCGGACTGGGGTTCCTACGAGCAGTACTTC. It codes for CASSSDWGSYEQYF.

The chain combines TRBV14 with TRBJ1-6, with 9 bases aligning to TRBD1. The junction had 1 base not matched to a gene; V was cut back by 4 bases and J by 6 bases. CDR1 and CDR2 (germline): SGHDN, FVKESK. This CDR3 is 14 amino acids long. The CDR3 reads CASSLGQGNSPLHF. The CDR3 region has the DNA TGTGCCAGCAGCCTGGGACAGGGTAATTCACCCCTCCACTTT.

This clone turned up a few times. This chain's CDR3 is CASVRTGGSNQPQHF. CDR3 DNA sequence: TGTGCCAGTGTACGGACGGGGGGCAGCAATCAGCCCCAGCATTTT. The chain is built from TRBV6-6 and TRBJ1-5; D perhaps matches TRBD1 (6 bases). With 9 bases removed from V and 1 base from J, the gap between germline ends came to 16 bases. Germline CDR1 and CDR2: MNHNY and SVGAGI (reference sequence). The CDR3 extends over 15 amino acids.

The genes are TRBV9 and TRBJ1-2; TRBD1 is a possible D gene (6 bases). The CDR3 loop spans 15 amino acids. Germline V gives CDR1 SGDLS, CDR2 YYNGEE. V was pared by 0 bases and J by 1 base, with 10 bases between. CDR3 region: CASSVAPGDNYGYTF. CDR3 in DNA: TGTGCCAGCAGCGTAGCTCCAGGGGATAACTATGGCTACACCTTC.

This clone was seen only once. The rearrangement joins TRBV15 to TRBJ2-2; 10 bases map to TRBD2. Germline loops: CDR1 LNHNV, CDR2 YYDKDF (reference sequence). V lost 4 bases, J lost 1 base, and 3 bases stayed unmatched. There are 16 residues in the CDR3. CDR3 bases: TGTGCCACCAGCACAAGGACTAGCGGGAACACCGGGGAGCTGTTTTTT. Translated, it gives CATSTRTSGNTGELFF.

The V gene is TRBV5-4, the J gene TRBJ1-1; TRBD1 aligns across 8 bases. This CDR3 region has 15 residues. V was clipped by 4 bases and J by 4 bases; unmatched bases: 9. Germline-derived CDR1 and CDR2 are SGHNT and YYREEE (reference sequence). The CDR3 region has the DNA TGTGCCAGCAGCGGACCGACAGGGGTGATCACTGAAGCTTTCTTT. Translating it yields CASSGPTGVITEAFF.

The V and J genes are TRBV27 and TRBJ1-2; weak D call: TRBD1 (5 bases). CDR1 and CDR2 (germline): MNHEY, SMNVEV (reference sequence). The CDR3 totals 15 residues. Trimming left V 3 bases short and J 0 bases short, with 11 bases between. The CDR3 region has the DNA TGTGCCAGCAGTTTTCGCCCGGGGGCTAACTATGGCTACACCTTC. It yields the protein CASSFRPGANYGYTF.

This rearrangement joins TRBV9 to TRBJ2-4; TRBD2 matches at 7 bases. Germline V gene data show CDR1 as SGDLS and CDR2 as YYNGEE. Trimming removed 0 bases from V and 5 bases from J; junction bases left unmatched: 5. The CDR3 is 15 residues long. The CDR3 DNA is TGTGCCAGCAGCGTAGCAGCGGGGAATCAAAACATTCAGTACTTC. It yields the protein CASSVAAGNQNIQYF.

The rearrangement joins TRBV30 to TRBJ2-5, with 12 bases matching TRBD2. CDR1 and CDR2 (germline): GTSNPN, SVGIG (reference sequence). The CDR3 loop spans 16 amino acids. The V gene end was trimmed by 1 base and the J gene end by 5 bases; junction bases not matched to a gene: 8. The chain's CDR3 is CAWSAATSGGGETQYF. In DNA, the CDR3 is TGTGCCTGGAGTGCGGCGACTAGCGGGGGTGGGGAGACCCAGTACTTC. Full variable domain (remainder filled in from reference TRBV30 and TRBJ2-5): SQTIHQWPATLVQPVGSPLSLECTVEGTSNPNLYWYRQAAGRGLQLLFYSVGIGQISSEVPQNLSASRPQDRQFILSSKKLLLSDSGFYLCAWSAATSGGGETQYFGPGTRLLVL.

CDR3 bases: TGTGCCAGCTCCCCAGGTAGCGGGAGTAGAAATGAGCAGTTCTTC. This gives the protein CASSPGSGSRNEQFF. The chain is built from TRBV6-4 and TRBJ2-1, with TRBD2 matching 9 bases. Germline assignment: CDR1 MRHNA and CDR2 SNTAGT. With V trimmed by 8 bases and J by 7 bases, 12 bases remained unmatched. The CDR3 is 15 residues long.

The chain is built from TRBV6-5 and TRBJ2-7, with D possibly matching TRBD1 (6 bases). V was trimmed by 6 bases and J by 0 bases, leaving 12 bases between them. Per the germline V gene, CDR1 is MNHEY and CDR2 is SVGAGI. The CDR3 is 14 residues long. The CDR3 here is CASRIDRSSYEQYF. DNA of the CDR3: TGTGCCAGCAGGATAGACAGGAGCTCCTACGAGCAGTACTTC.

The chain couples TRBV6-5 to TRBJ2-1; TRBD2 might be the D (5 bases). Trimming took 8 bases from V and 2 from J, leaving 7 bases between them. Germline CDR1 MNHEY, CDR2 SVGAGI. The CDR3 covers 12 residues. The CDR3 spells CASGSTYNEQFF. The CDR3 bases are TGTGCCAGCGGGAGCACCTACAATGAGCAGTTCTTC.